This T cell receptor (beta chain) comes out of a study of T cell repertoires in cytomegalovirus infection. For the study at large: Both recently identified HLA-C-restricted and well-studied HLA-B-restricted CMV epitopes were used in the study. Indicated by public TCR beta signatures were CMV infection and matching HLA type.

This clonotype was counted between two and nine times. What it binds is not known. TCRdb reprocessed the reads with MiXCR, giving one entry per CDR3 protein. The sample lists 250,000 to 400,000 distinct CDR3 sequences, approximately 25% occurring once. Study-wide points: Pooled public TCR beta family frequency picked out CMV carriers with the relevant HLA. Within the response measured ex vivo, HLA-C-restricted CMV-specific TCR beta clonotypes were dominant.

This CDR3 spans 15 amino acids. Germline V CDR1 and CDR2: ENHRY, SYGVKD. V shed 6 bases and J 5 bases; nucleotides not matched to a gene: 10. The chain uses TRBV10-3 and TRBJ2-5; TRBD2 agrees at 9 bases. Sequencing used cultured PBMCs, obtained from culture after CMV antigen stimulation. This receptor was identified in a human donor in good health (CMV status not recorded). Some clones in this sample may be carry-over from other donors' samples. The CDR3 coding sequence is TGTGCCATCAGGGCTAGTAGCGGGAGAGGGGAGACCCAGTACTTC. It is translated as CAIRASSGRGETQYF.